This is a list of T cell receptor beta chains from one sample in a study of T cells after somatic rescue of genetic block. Method: immunoSEQ multiplex PCR; TCRdb's copy keeps in-frame clones and lacks some. The table includes about 13,000 clones, around 70% detected once. Input material: peripheral blood mononuclear cells (PBMCs). These receptors were taken from a boy between 10 and 17 years old. CDR3s include the opening cysteine and the closing phenylalanine or tryptophan. The D gene is left open where the match is weak. Size is stated for part of the rows, as once, few or many counts, or as a class when the clone is expanded.

few	13	TRBV5-6	NA	TRBJ2-1	CASSRVGYNEQFF	TGTGCCAGCAGCCGGGTGGGGTACAATGAGCAGTTCTTC
few	15	TRBV6-4	NA	TRBJ2-3	CASSPQGQPTDTQYF	TGTGCCAGCAGTCCTCAAGGACAGCCCACAGATACGCAGTATTTT
NA	14	TRBV23-1	NA	TRBJ1-6	CASSQREQGLPLHF	TGCGCCAGCAGTCAACGGGAACAGGGTCTGCCCCTCCACTTT
once	13	TRBV29-1	NA	TRBJ1-4	CSVEEGIYEKLFF	TGCAGCGTTGAAGAGGGCATATATGAAAAACTGTTTTTT
NA	16	TRBV10-3	NA	TRBJ2-5	CAISKIELAGGETQYF	TGTGCCATCAGTAAAATTGAATTGGCAGGAGGGGAGACCCAGTACTTC
NA	12	TRBV18	NA	TRBJ2-2	CASSDPTGELFF	TGTGCCAGCTCAGATCCTACCGGGGAGCTGTTTTTT
NA	12	TRBV5-1	NA	TRBJ2-5	CASRRDAETQYF	TGCGCCAGCAGAAGGGACGCAGAGACCCAGTACTTC
NA	13	TRBV18	NA	TRBJ2-7	CASSPPTTYEQYF	TGTGCCAGCTCACCACCCACTACCTACGAGCAGTACTTC
NA	17	TRBV27	TRBD2	TRBJ2-7	CASSLKGRGGPSYEQYF	TGTGCCAGCAGTTTAAAGGGGAGGGGCGGCCCAAGCTACGAGCAGTACTTC
NA	16	TRBV23-1	NA	TRBJ2-3	CASSQSEVSSTDTQYF	TGCGCCAGCAGTCAATCGGAGGTTTCTAGCACAGATACGCAGTATTTT
NA	15	TRBV10-3	TRBD1	TRBJ2-2	CAISESSTGAGELFF	TGTGCCATCAGTGAGTCTTCGACAGGGGCCGGGGAGCTGTTTTTT
NA	10	TRBV11-2	NA	TRBJ2-7	CASSHYEQYF	TGTGCCAGCAGCCATTACGAGCAGTACTTC
NA	16	TRBV27	NA	TRBJ1-3	CASPWPWWSSGNTIYF	TGTGCCAGCCCCTGGCCGTGGTGGTCCTCTGGAAACACCATATATTTT
NA	16	TRBV19	TRBD1	TRBJ2-1	CASSPLDRGSYNEQFF	TGTGCCAGTAGTCCCTTAGACAGGGGCTCCTACAATGAGCAGTTCTTC
NA	13	TRBV5-6	NA	TRBJ2-5	CASSLLGEETQYF	TGTGCCAGCAGCTTGTTAGGGGAAGAGACCCAGTACTTC
few	15	TRBV28	TRBD1	TRBJ1-1	CASSLTGTVKTEAFF	TGTGCCAGCAGTCTGACAGGGACGGTGAAGACTGAAGCTTTCTTT
NA	15	TRBV27	NA	TRBJ1-2	CASSPRSWGDYGYTF	TGTGCCAGCAGTCCACGAAGCTGGGGCGACTATGGCTACACCTTC
few	15	TRBV18	NA	TRBJ1-5	CASSPGDRFNQPQHF	TGTGCCAGCTCACCAGGTGACAGGTTTAATCAGCCCCAGCATTTT
NA	15	TRBV11-2	TRBD2	TRBJ2-5	CASSLGQRGQETQYF	TGTGCCAGCAGCTTAGGCCAGCGGGGGCAAGAGACCCAGTACTTC
NA	12	TRBV10-2	TRBD2	TRBJ2-1	CASHGGGNEQFF	TGCGCCAGCCACGGGGGAGGGAATGAGCAGTTCTTC
NA	15	TRBV5-8	NA	TRBJ1-3	CASSLEGVTGNTIYF	TGTGCCAGCAGCTTGGAAGGGGTGACTGGAAACACCATATATTTT
NA	16	TRBV10-3	NA	TRBJ1-5	CAISESRPISNQPQHF	TGTGCCATCAGTGAGTCAAGGCCGATTAGCAATCAGCCCCAGCATTTT
NA	14	TRBV6-5	TRBD1	TRBJ2-7	CASSSGQGGYEQYF	TGTGCCAGCAGCTCTGGACAGGGAGGCTACGAGCAGTACTTC